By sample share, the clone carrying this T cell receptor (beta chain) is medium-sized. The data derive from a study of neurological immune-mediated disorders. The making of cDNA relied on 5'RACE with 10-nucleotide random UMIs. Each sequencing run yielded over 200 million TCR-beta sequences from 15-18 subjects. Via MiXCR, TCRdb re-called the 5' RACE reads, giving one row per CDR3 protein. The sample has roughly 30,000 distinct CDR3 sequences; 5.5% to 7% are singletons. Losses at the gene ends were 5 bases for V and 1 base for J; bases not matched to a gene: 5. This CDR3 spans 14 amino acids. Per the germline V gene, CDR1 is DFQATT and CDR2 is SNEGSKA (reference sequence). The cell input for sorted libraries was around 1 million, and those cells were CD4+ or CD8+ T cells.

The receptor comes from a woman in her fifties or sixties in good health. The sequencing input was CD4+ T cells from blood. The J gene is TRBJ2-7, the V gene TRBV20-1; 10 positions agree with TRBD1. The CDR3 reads CSAQGQGSSYEQYF. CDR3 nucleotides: TGCAGTGCTCAGGGACAGGGGTCATCCTACGAGCAGTACTTC.